The TCR beta chain described here comes from a study of T cell changes during pregnancy in multiple sclerosis. Measured with immunoSEQ multiplex PCR; TCRdb has only the in-frame clones, and not every one. Counted here are some 97,000 clones, 90% to 95% occurring once; the ten biggest clones make up approximately 0.97%. The V end lost 0 bases, the J end lost 7 bases, and 13 bases lay between the germline ends. CDR1 LNHNV and CDR2 YYDKDF come from the germline V gene (reference sequence). This CDR3 spans 15 amino acids. J is TRBJ1-5 and V is TRBV15; a weak D match, TRBD1 (6 bases). This sequence originates from a female donor with multiple sclerosis, enrolled in a pregnancy study. The sample was peripheral blood, taken before pregnancy. CDR3 protein: CATSRDSGTQQPQHF. The CDR3 DNA follows: TGTGCCACCAGCAGAGACTCCGGGACACAGCAGCCCCAGCATTTT.